This T cell receptor (beta chain) was retrieved from a study of CD8 T cells in ankylosing spondylitis. V was shortened by 0 bases and J by 2 bases, with 11 bases between the two germline ends. Germline V gives CDR1 SGHRS, CDR2 YFSETQ. The CDR3 has 15 residues. This clonotype was counted at least ten times. In TCRdb, the 5' RACE reads were re-called with MiXCR into one record per CDR3 protein. The sample shows 120,000 or so distinct CDR3 sequences, roughly an eighth of them seen only once. The TCR sequence derives from a female donor with ankylosing spondylitis or in good health (not recorded which). The sequenced material came from blood, either unsorted or a sorted T cell fraction (not recorded which). J is TRBJ2-5 and V is TRBV5-1; unclear D gene. The CDR3 DNA is TGCGCCAGCAGCTTGGAGATGCAGAAACAAGAGACCCAGTACTTC. It yields the protein CASSLEMQKQETQYF.